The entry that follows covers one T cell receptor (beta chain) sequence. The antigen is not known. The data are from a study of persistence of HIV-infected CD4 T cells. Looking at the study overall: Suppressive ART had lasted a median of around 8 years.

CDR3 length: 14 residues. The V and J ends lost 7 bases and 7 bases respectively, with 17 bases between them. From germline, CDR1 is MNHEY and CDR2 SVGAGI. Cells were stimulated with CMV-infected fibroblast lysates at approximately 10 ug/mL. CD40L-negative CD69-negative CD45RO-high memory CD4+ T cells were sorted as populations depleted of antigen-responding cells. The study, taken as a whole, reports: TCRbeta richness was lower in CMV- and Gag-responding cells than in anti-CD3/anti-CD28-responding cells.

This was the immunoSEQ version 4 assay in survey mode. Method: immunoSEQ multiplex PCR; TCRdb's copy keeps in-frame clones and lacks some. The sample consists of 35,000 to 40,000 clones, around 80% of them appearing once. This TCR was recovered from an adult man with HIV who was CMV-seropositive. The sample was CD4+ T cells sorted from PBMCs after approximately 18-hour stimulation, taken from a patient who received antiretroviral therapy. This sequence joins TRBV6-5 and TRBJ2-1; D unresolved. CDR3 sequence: CASTIQNLANEQFF. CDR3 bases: TGTGCCAGCACCATACAGAATCTTGCTAATGAGCAGTTCTTC.